This T cell receptor beta chain originates from a study of cytomegalovirus exposure and HLA in healthy donors. Study-level background: Earlier results showed roughly 110 million unique TCR beta sequences derived from approximately 170 million T cells. Study-level findings and limits: Per published reports, the classifier diagnosed cytomegalovirus status with high specificity and sensitivity. Per a prior analysis, the majority of TCR beta V segments were productive roughly 90% or roughly 30% of the time.

Concerning this clone itself: The antigen remains undetermined.

A multiplex PCR was run with 60 Vbeta primers and 13 Jbeta primers. The table came from immunoSEQ multiplex PCR; TCRdb's copy has only in-frame clones and leaves some out. The sample yields about 120,000 clones, 79% seen once. Donors were nominally healthy when sampled, though unrecorded immune exposures were likely. This receptor was obtained from a young man in good health and CMV-seropositive. Sequenced sample: PBMCs.

The DNA for the CDR3 is TGTGCCATCAGTGAGTCCCAACTTTCGGATGAGCAGTTCTTC. Translating it yields CAISESQLSDEQFF. The chain couples TRBV10-3 to TRBJ2-1; D not resolved. The germline V gene has CDR1 ENHRY and CDR2 SYGVKD. The CDR3 length is 14 residues. V dropped 0 bases and J dropped 8 bases, with 11 bases sitting between them.